This T cell receptor beta chain was identified during a study of blood T cell repertoires in COVID-19. The protocol was immunoSEQ multiplex PCR, while the TCRdb copy is restricted to in-frame clones and leaves out a portion. The data hold approximately 300,000 clones, with 89% observed a single time. Germline values: CDR1 SGDLS, CDR2 YYNGEE. The CDR3 extends over 16 amino acids. Trimming at V came to 0 bases and at J to 4 bases, leaving 7 bases not matched to a gene. Individuals drawn from around 24 US areas were about 18 to 95 years old. Membership in each cohort depended on participant-reported clinical history. Cohort 3 donors were reported recovered after two negative PCRs, clearance, or symptom resolution.

This TCR derives from a man aged 55 to 70 who had recovered from COVID-19. The chain has TRBV9 and TRBJ2-3; 8 bases align to TRBD2. Sequences were obtained from PBMCs or T cells enriched from blood (not recorded which). Here the CDR3 DNA reads TGTGCCAGCAGCGTAGGAGCGGGAGCGGGGGCAGATACGCAGTATTTT. Its translation: CASSVGAGAGADTQYF.